Below, 15 T cell receptor beta chains from the same sample are listed, as sequenced in a study of blood T cells in healthy people across ages. For the second PCR, which ran for roughly 7 to 11 cycles, a sample-barcoded 5' primer and a J-beta primer mix were used. One entry per CDR3 protein results from TCRdb running MiXCR on the 5' RACE reads. The repertoire includes about 1.1 million distinct CDR3 sequences, 35% to 45% of them detected once, and about 12% sits in the top ten. The sample consisted of blood. Receptors were obtained from a man between 18 and 35 years old in good health.

This clonotype was seen only a few times. This chain connects TRBV7-2 to TRBJ2-1; D could derive from TRBD1 or TRBD2 (5 bases each). This CDR3 comprises 15 residues. Trimming pared 8 bases from V and 0 bases from J, leaving 14 bases between. Germline CDR1 SGHTA, CDR2 FQGNSA. The CDR3 protein is CASGREGPSYNEQFF. In nucleotides, the CDR3 is TGTGCCAGCGGCCGTGAGGGGCCCTCCTACAATGAGCAGTTCTTC.

This clonotype was observed a few times. This sequence joins TRBV2 and TRBJ1-1; D is unresolved. Trimming removed 7 bases from V and 1 base from J, with 10 bases in between. Germline CDR1 reads SNHLY; CDR2 reads FYNNEI. The CDR3 extends over 13 amino acids. The CDR3 loop is CASTREENTEAFF. The CDR3 nucleotides are TGTGCCAGCACTCGGGAGGAGAACACTGAAGCTTTCTTT.

This clonotype has just a few counts. This chain joins TRBV12-3 or TRBV12-4 and TRBJ1-5, with D perhaps TRBD1 (5 bases). The CDR3 spans 15 residues. The V gene lost 7 bases and the J gene lost 0 bases, with 13 bases spanning the gap. CDR3 bases: TGTGCCAGCACGTCGACAGCCGATAGCAATCAGCCCCAGCATTTT. The encoded protein is CASTSTADSNQPQHF.

The V call is TRBV5-1, the J call TRBJ2-1; the D is unclear. The germline V gene has CDR1 SGHRS and CDR2 YFSETQ. V lost 0 bases and J lost 0, with 13 bases in between. The CDR3 covers 17 residues. The CDR3 region is CASSLEEYMSSYNEQFF. The CDR3 bases are TGCGCCAGCAGCTTGGAGGAGTACATGAGCTCCTACAATGAGCAGTTCTTC.

The CDR3 DNA follows: TGTGCCAGCAGTTGGACTACATCAAGCTCCTACAATGAGCAGTTCTTC. Protein: CASSWTTSSSYNEQFF. This chain uses TRBV6-2 or TRBV6-3 with TRBJ2-1; perhaps TRBD2 as D (6 bases). This CDR3 comprises 16 residues. The germline V gene encodes CDR1 MNHEY and CDR2 SVGEGT. The V end lost 4 bases, the J end lost 0 bases, and 13 bases lay between the germline ends.

V usage is TRBV5-5 and J usage is TRBJ1-5, with 7 positions matching TRBD1. V lost 4 bases to trimming and J lost 6 bases; unmatched junction nucleotides: 7. There are 14 residues in the CDR3. Germline values: CDR1 SGHKS, CDR2 YYEKEE (reference sequence). DNA of the CDR3: TGTGCCAGCAGCATATCTGACAGGGTTCAGCCCCAGCATTTT. Residues: CASSISDRVQPQHF.

V and J are TRBV27 and TRBJ1-1; 7 nucleotides line up with TRBD1. The CDR3 totals 15 residues. CDR1 and CDR2 (germline): MNHEY, SMNVEV (reference sequence). Trimming took 5 bases from V and 5 from J; bases not matched to a gene: 11. In DNA form, the CDR3 reads TGTGCCAGCAGTCCGAGACAGGGCCGATGGACTGAAGCTTTCTTT. The encoded protein is CASSPRQGRWTEAFF.

This clonotype was counted only a few times. This chain joins TRBV16 and TRBJ2-1; D uncertain. There are 16 residues in the CDR3. Germline CDR1 and CDR2: KGHSY and FQNENV. Trimming pared 4 bases from V and 4 bases from J, leaving 17 bases between. The CDR3 DNA is TGTGCCAGCAGCCCCGTTGGGCAGAAGATGTACAATGAGCAGTTCTTC. This sequence encodes CASSPVGQKMYNEQFF.

This clonotype occurred a few times. J is TRBJ1-5 and V is TRBV2; D is unclear. The CDR3 extends over 13 amino acids. The germline V and J ends were trimmed by 6 bases and 7 bases, with 13 bases remaining between them. Germline V gene lookup returns CDR1 SNHLY and CDR2 FYNNEI. The CDR3 coding sequence is TGTGCCAGCAGCTATGAGGTGAGGCAGCCCCAGCATTTT. Translation: CASSYEVRQPQHF.

V and J are TRBV20-1 and TRBJ2-1; tentatively, D is TRBD1 (5 bases). The CDR3 runs to 14 residues. CDR1 and CDR2 from the germline V gene are DFQATT and SNEGSKA (reference sequence). V was shortened by 0 bases and J by 7 bases, with 13 bases between the two germline ends. The CDR3 bases are TGCAGTGCTAGAGATGGCCAGGGTAGGAATGAGCAGTTCTTC. It encodes CSARDGQGRNEQFF.

The chain recombines TRBV12-3 or TRBV12-4 with TRBJ2-3, with D maybe TRBD2 (6 bases). The CDR3 contains 14 residues. V gave up 7 bases and J gave up 4 bases, with 15 bases separating them. Here the CDR3 DNA reads TGTGCCAGCACCCCGGGAGTTAGGGCAGATACGCAGTATTTT. Amino acids: CASTPGVRADTQYF.

In this sample, this clonotype turned up once. The chain joins TRBV20-1 to TRBJ2-1, with D tentatively TRBD2 (5 bases). The DNA end is more similar to TRBJ2-7, so the J call may be wrong. The V gene's germline CDR1 is DFQATT and CDR2 SNEGSKA (reference sequence). This CDR3 has 15 amino acids. CDR3 DNA: TGCAGTGCTGGCCGGACTCCGAGCTCCTACAATGAGCAGTACTTC. Amino acids: CSAGRTPSSYNEQYF.

The V gene is TRBV9, the J gene TRBJ2-1; perhaps TRBD1 as D (6 bases). The CDR3 consists of 14 residues. The V and J ends lost 5 bases and 3 bases respectively, with 12 bases between them. Germline V gene data show CDR1 as SGDLS and CDR2 as YYNGEE. In DNA, the CDR3 is TGTGCCAGCAGTCAAGCAGGGGACTACAATGAGCAGTTCTTC. This gives the protein CASSQAGDYNEQFF.

The gene calls are TRBV19 and TRBJ2-5; D gene unclear. The DNA matches TRBJ2-7 better at its end, which makes the J call doubtful. The CDR3 is 13 residues long. CDR1 and CDR2 (germline): LNHDA, SQIVND (reference sequence). CDR3 sequence: CASSRQPRYEQYF. The DNA for the CDR3 is TGTGCCAGTAGTCGGCAGCCCCGCTACGAGCAGTACTTC.

The gene calls are TRBV7-2 and TRBJ1-6; 8 nucleotides line up with TRBD1. The V gene's germline CDR1 is SGHTA and CDR2 FQGNSA. The CDR3 loop spans 15 amino acids. J was trimmed by 10 bases and V by 5 bases; bases with no gene match: 10. This CDR3 reads CASSPPQGAQSPLHF. For the CDR3, the DNA is TGTGCCAGCAGCCCACCGCAGGGGGCACAGTCACCCCTCCACTTT.